The 22 T cell receptor beta chains listed next were all sequenced from one sample in a study of T cell responses to AZD1222 COVID-19 vaccine (dated by TCRdb to the early 2020s). Reading the label with the study, this specimen's time point is: about 28 days (+/-7) after the second vaccine dose. Libraries came from the immunoSEQ multiplex PCR assay. Held by TCRdb, this immuneACCESS table contains in-frame sequences only and omits some clones. Under half of the omission traces to an unresolved V gene where checked; the cause of the rest is unknown. The sample table contains more than 5,000 clones; only one count was recorded for around 87% of them. Jointly, the top ten make up 15% of the sample. The material was peripheral blood, obtained 28 days after the second AZD1222 dose. The receptors were gathered from an adult who received the AZD1222 COVID-19 vaccine.

The table lists this clone with a count of one. The rearrangement joins TRBV5-4 to TRBJ2-2; 8 bases agree with TRBD2. J lost 1 base, V lost 2 bases, and 7 bases had no gene match. Germline CDR1 and CDR2: SGHNT and YYREEE (reference sequence). The CDR3 loop spans 17 amino acids. CDR3 protein: CASSFDGGAVNTGELFF. CDR3 coding DNA: TGTGCCAGCAGCTTCGACGGGGGGGCGGTGAACACCGGGGAGCTGTTTTTT. Using reference TRBV5-4 and TRBJ2-2 for the parts outside the CDR3, the full variable domain is ETGVTQSPTHLIKTRGQQVTLRCSSQSGHNTVSWYQQALGQGPQFIFQYYREEENGRGNFPPRFSGLQFPNYSSELNVNALELDDSALYLCASSFDGGAVNTGELFFGEGSRLTVL.

The chain has TRBV4-1 and TRBJ2-1; D gene uncertain. CDR3 length: 14 amino acids. V was clipped by 0 bases and J by 6 bases, with 9 bases between them. CDR1 is MGHRA, CDR2 YSYEKL, per germline. CDR3 coding DNA: TGCGCCAGCAGCCAAGATGGGCTACTCAATGAGCAGTTCTTC. Translation: CASSQDGLLNEQFF.

The genes are TRBV6-1 and TRBJ2-7; D not resolved. There are 13 residues in the CDR3. In germline, CDR1 is MNHNS, CDR2 SASEGT. V lost 2 bases and J lost 3, with 8 bases in between. CDR3 in DNA: TGTGCCAGCAGTGAAAGAGGTCGCTACGAGCAGTACGTC. As protein: CASSERGRYEQYV.

This clone was seen a single time. The V call is TRBV29-1, the J call TRBJ1-3; maybe TRBD1 (5 bases). The germline CDR1 and CDR2 sequences are SQVTM and ANQGSEA. V gave up 5 bases and J gave up 2 bases, with 10 bases separating them. CDR3 length: 13 residues. CDR3 DNA: TGCAGCGTTCGAGTGGGGCCTGGAAACACCATATATTTT. This sequence encodes CSVRVGPGNTIYF.

V usage is TRBV27 and J usage is TRBJ1-6; maybe TRBD1 (5 bases). Trimming pared 5 bases from V and 11 bases from J, leaving 19 bases between. This CDR3 spans 15 amino acids. The V gene's germline CDR1 is MNHEY and CDR2 SMNVEV (reference sequence). CDR3 sequence: CASSTFGPGNTPLHF. CDR3 nucleotides: TGTGCCAGCAGTACCTTTGGCCCAGGGAATACACCCCTCCACTTT.

CDR3 loop: CASRLRENTEAFF. In nucleotides, the CDR3 is TGTGCCAGTAGGCTCCGGGAGAACACTGAAGCTTTCTTT. The chain is built from TRBV19 and TRBJ1-1, with D hard to call. The CDR3 has 13 residues. V was cut by 6 bases and J by 1 base, with 9 bases left in between. Germline-derived CDR1 and CDR2 are LNHDA and SQIVND (reference sequence).

The chain couples TRBV6-5 to TRBJ1-5, with D possibly matching TRBD1 (6 bases). Trimming shortened V by 7 bases and J by 4 bases, and 14 bases separated the two germline ends. CDR1 is MNHEY, CDR2 SVGAGI, per germline. The CDR3 has 14 residues. The DNA of the CDR3 is TGTGCCAGCACTCCAGGGGCCCCTAATCAGCCCCAGCATTTT. As protein: CASTPGAPNQPQHF.

V is TRBV30 and J is TRBJ2-1; D unresolved. CDR1 and CDR2 from the germline V gene are GTSNPN and SVGIG (reference sequence). The CDR3 runs to 12 residues. Trimming removed 1 base from V and 11 bases from J, with 12 bases in between. DNA of the CDR3: TGTGCCTGGAGTGACCAGTACAGCAAGCAGTTCTTC. Residues: CAWSDQYSKQFF.

The V call is TRBV3-1 (or the pseudogene TRBV3-2), the J call TRBJ1-4; 7 bases line up with TRBD1. This CDR3 is 15 amino acids long. V trimming: 2 bases; J trimming: 7 bases; junction bases outside the gene matches: 7. Germline-derived CDR1 and CDR2 are LGHDT and YNNKEL (reference sequence). The CDR3 region has the DNA TGTGCCAGCAGCCAATCCCTCCAGGGGGGTGAAAAACTGTTTTTT. This sequence encodes CASSQSLQGGEKLFF.

The V call is TRBV7-3, the J call TRBJ2-6, with 7 nucleotides matching TRBD1. Germline lookup yields CDR1 SGHTA and CDR2 FQGTGA. Unmatched junction bases numbered 1, after V lost 8 bases and J lost 0 bases. The CDR3 extends over 14 amino acids. The CDR3 DNA reads as TGTGCCAGCGGGGACAGCTCTGGGGCCAACGTCCTGACTTTC. Encoded protein: CASGDSSGANVLTF.

This chain joins TRBV11-2 and TRBJ2-1; D possibly corresponds to TRBD2 (5 bases). CDR1 is SGHAT, CDR2 FQNNGV, per germline. The CDR3 runs to 17 residues. V lost 1 base, J lost 0 bases, and 13 bases lay in between. CDR3 sequence (DNA): TGTGCCAGCAGCTTAGGCGGGCGCTTAAGCTCCTACAATGAGCAGTTCTTC. Its protein is CASSLGGRLSSYNEQFF.

The V and J genes are TRBV5-1 and TRBJ2-7; D call uncertain. Trimming stripped 0 bases from V and 5 bases from J, with 9 bases between. Germline CDR1 is SGHRS and CDR2 is YFSETQ. The CDR3 extends over 13 amino acids. The CDR3 sequence is CASSLVSTNEQYF. DNA for the CDR3: TGCGCCAGCAGCTTGGTTTCGACGAACGAGCAGTACTTC. The variable domain in full, with the rest retrieved from reference TRBV5-1 and TRBJ2-7, is KAGVTQTPRYLIKTRGQQVTLSCSPISGHRSVSWYQQTPGQGLQFLFEYFSETQRNKGNFPGRFSGRQFSNSRSEMNVSTLELGDSALYLCASSLVSTNEQYFGPGTRLTVT.

This clone was recorded once. This chain uses TRBV7-9 with TRBJ2-1; 7 positions agree with TRBD2. J gave up 2 bases and V 5 bases, and 6 bases lay outside the gene matches. This CDR3 has 15 amino acids. CDR1 SEHNR and CDR2 FQNEAQ come from the germline V gene (reference sequence). CDR3 nucleotides: TGTGCCAGCAGCCGGATGACTAGCACCTACAATGAGCAGTTCTTC. Its protein product is CASSRMTSTYNEQFF.

The chain employs TRBV30 and TRBJ2-3; a possible D gene is TRBD2 (8 bases). The CDR3 is 16 amino acids. Germline V CDR1 and CDR2: GTSNPN, SVGIG (reference sequence). The V end was cut by 0 bases, the J end by 5 bases, with 18 bases between. The CDR3 sequence: CAWSVRKGAGGDTQYF. CDR3 coding DNA: TGTGCCTGGAGTGTACGAAAGGGGGCGGGAGGAGATACGCAGTATTTT.

This chain joins TRBV15 and TRBJ2-2; 7 bases map to TRBD2. V shed 1 base, J shed 6 bases, and the junction held 8 bases outside the gene matches. The CDR3 spans 16 residues. Germline V gene lookup returns CDR1 LNHNV and CDR2 YYDKDF (reference sequence). The CDR3 bases are TGTGCCACCAGCAGAGGAGGACGGGGGGAAGCCGGGGAGCTGTTTTTT. Protein sequence: CATSRGGRGEAGELFF.

This clone has more than one count but fewer than ten. The genes are TRBV2 and TRBJ2-5; no reliable D call. CDR1 SNHLY and CDR2 FYNNEI come from the germline V gene. V shed 7 bases and J shed 4 bases, with 7 bases lying between them. The CDR3 covers 11 residues. CDR3 sequence reads: CASKSRETQYF. CDR3 DNA: TGTGCCAGCAAAAGTCGAGAGACCCAGTACTTC. The whole variable domain, remainder taken from reference TRBV2 and TRBJ2-5, is EPEVTQTPSHQVTQMGQEVILRCVPISNHLYFYWYRQILGQKVEFLVSFYNNEISEKSEIFDDQFSVERPDGSNFTLKIRSTKLEDSAMYFCASKSRETQYFGPGTRLLVL.

The chain is built from TRBV5-1 and TRBJ1-5; TRBD1 agrees at 11 bases. This CDR3 region has 16 residues. The V segment lost 4 bases and the J segment 1 base; nucleotides outside the gene matches: 4. Germline-derived CDR1 and CDR2 are SGHRS and YFSETQ. The CDR3 region has the DNA TGCGCCAGCAGCCTAGGGACAGGGGGGAGCAATCAGCCCCAGCATTTT. It specifies CASSLGTGGSNQPQHF.

The chain carries TRBV30 and TRBJ1-1, with 8 bases identical to TRBD1. Germline-derived CDR1 and CDR2 are GTSNPN and SVGIG (reference sequence). The CDR3 has 14 amino acids. The V segment lost 3 bases and the J segment 3 bases; nucleotides outside the gene matches: 6. The CDR3 here is CAWSWTGSDTEAFF. Here the CDR3 DNA reads TGTGCCTGGAGCTGGACAGGGTCGGACACTGAAGCTTTCTTT.

This chain links TRBV7-3 with TRBJ2-7, with TRBD1 identical over 9 bases. V lost 5 bases and J lost 0; bases outside the gene matches: 5. The CDR3 is made up of 15 amino acids. CDR1 SGHTA and CDR2 FQGTGA come from the germline V gene. CDR3 DNA sequence: TGTGCCAGCAGCCTAGGACAGGGGAGCTCCTACGAGCAGTACGTC. This gives the protein CASSLGQGSSYEQYV.

This clone came up once. The chain couples TRBV7-2 to TRBJ2-5; TRBD2 matches at 9 bases. Germline trimming cut 4 bases from V and 1 base from J; bases unmatched to any gene: 4. The CDR3 is 15 amino acids. Germline V gene data show CDR1 as SGHTA and CDR2 as FQGNSA. CDR3 protein: CASSSSSGIQETQYF. The CDR3 nucleotides are TGTGCCAGCAGCTCCTCTAGCGGGATCCAAGAGACCCAGTACTTC.

CDR3 residues: CASSNGPPGQTNYGYTF. The CDR3 nucleotides read TGTGCCAGCAGCAACGGTCCACCGGGACAGACTAACTATGGCTACACCTTC. The V gene is TRBV21-1, the J gene TRBJ1-2; the listed D gene, TRBD1, was not tested against the DNA. TRBV21-1 is a known pseudogene. This CDR3 has 17 residues.

The J gene is TRBJ2-5, the V gene TRBV18, with D maybe TRBD1 (5 bases). The CDR3 sequence is 12 residues long. Germline lookup yields CDR1 KGHSH and CDR2 LQKENI. Between the trimmed V and J ends, which lost 2 bases and 5 bases, there was a span of 6 bases. CDR3 protein: CASSPGAETQYF. The CDR3 bases are TGTGCCAGCTCACCAGGGGCGGAGACCCAGTACTTC.